The 13 T cell receptor beta chains given below trace back to one sample, sequenced in a study of cytomegalovirus exposure and HLA in healthy donors. The PCR ran on 60 Vbeta and 13 Jbeta primers. The table came from immunoSEQ multiplex PCR; TCRdb's copy has only in-frame clones and leaves some out. This sample has over 120,000 clones, with 60% to 75% found just once. Sequences were obtained from PBMCs. The receptors come from a man aged 25-45 years in good health and CMV-seronegative.

In its sample, this clone was seen a few times. The chain links TRBV28 to TRBJ1-1, with D perhaps TRBD1 (6 bases). The germline V gene encodes CDR1 MDHEN and CDR2 SYDVKM. V gave up 9 bases and J gave up 6 bases, with 11 bases separating them. The CDR3 consists of 11 residues. In DNA, the CDR3 is TGTGCCAGTTCTGGGGGCCCTGAAGCTTTCTTT. This gives the protein CASSGGPEAFF.

There are a few counts of this clone. A read error is likely here: a far larger clone is one base away. V usage is TRBV5-4 and J usage is TRBJ2-3; D might be TRBD2 (6 bases). In germline, CDR1 is SGHNT, CDR2 YYREEE (reference sequence). The V end lost 3 bases, the J end lost 1 base, and 12 bases lay between the germline ends. The CDR3 loop spans 15 amino acids. CDR3 sequence reads: CASSSSGGGTDTQYF. The CDR3 DNA follows: TGTGCCAGCAGCTCCTCCGGCGGGGGCACAGATACGCAGTATTTT.

This clone was seen only once. This chain uses TRBV4-2 with TRBJ1-2; D is possibly TRBD1 (6 bases). Germline V gene lookup returns CDR1 LGHNA and CDR2 YNFKEQ. The CDR3 spans 13 residues. V was shortened by 0 bases and J by 6 bases, with 8 bases between the two germline ends. DNA for the CDR3: TGTGCCAGCAGCCAAGAACAGGGTCATGGCTACACCTTC. This translates into CASSQEQGHGYTF.

This clone was counted between two and nine times. The rearrangement uses TRBV11-3 and TRBJ2-1, with 7 bases lining up with TRBD1. Trimming cost V 0 bases and J 3 bases; bases outside gene matches: 5. Germline loops: CDR1 SGHNT, CDR2 YENEEA. The CDR3 extends over 16 amino acids. The CDR3, as DNA: TGTGCCAGCAGCTTAGACTCGGCAGGGGGCTACAATGAGCAGTTCTTC. Its protein is CASSLDSAGGYNEQFF.

In its sample, this clone was seen a few times. The chain links TRBV6-6 to TRBJ1-4, with 8 bases aligning to TRBD1. The CDR3 has 14 amino acids. The junction had 6 bases not matched to a gene; V was cut back by 5 bases and J by 7 bases. The germline gives CDR1 MNHNY, CDR2 SVGAGI (reference sequence). The CDR3 is CASSHRGGGEKLFF. DNA for the CDR3: TGTGCCAGCAGTCACAGGGGGGGAGGTGAAAAACTGTTTTTT.

The chain is built from TRBV5-1 and TRBJ2-5, with 7 bases aligning to TRBD1. Per germline, CDR1 SGHRS and CDR2 YFSETQ. V was pared by 4 bases and J by 4 bases, with 7 bases of the junction left unmatched. The CDR3 is 14 amino acids. The CDR3 DNA sequence: TGCGCCAGCAGCAGGGGGCAGGGATTAGAGACCCAGTACTTC. Residues: CASSRGQGLETQYF.

The rearrangement links TRBV6-5 to TRBJ1-5, with a weak D call TRBD1 (6 bases). Germline CDR1 is MNHEY and CDR2 is SVGAGI. V shed 5 bases and J shed 5 bases, with 10 bases lying between them. CDR3 length: 13 residues. The CDR3 coding sequence is TGTGCCAGCAGTACAGGGTTTGATCAGCCCCAGCATTTT. Amino acids: CASSTGFDQPQHF.

The genes are TRBV28 and TRBJ1-1, with TRBD1 identical over 8 bases. Germline loops: CDR1 MDHEN, CDR2 SYDVKM. Trimming cost V 5 bases and J 2 bases; bases outside gene matches: 10. The CDR3 length is 16 residues. CDR3 coding DNA: TGTGCCAGCAGTCGAACCGCCGGGACAGGAAACACTGAAGCTTTCTTT. It specifies CASSRTAGTGNTEAFF.

The chain combines TRBV29-1 with TRBJ2-7, with a possible D match to TRBD1 (6 bases). V lost 4 bases, J lost 2 bases, and 12 bases lay in between. The CDR3 has 13 residues. The germline V gene has CDR1 SQVTM and CDR2 ANQGSEA. Here the CDR3 reads CSVAADSPYEQYF. The CDR3 nucleotides read TGCAGCGTTGCAGCGGACAGTCCCTACGAGCAGTACTTC.

V is TRBV6-6 and J is TRBJ2-2, with 10 positions matching TRBD1. The V segment lost 6 bases and the J segment 4 bases; nucleotides outside the gene matches: 8. Germline-derived CDR1 and CDR2 are MNHNY and SVGAGI (reference sequence). The CDR3 loop spans 16 amino acids. CDR3 in amino acids: CASSHRDRGVTGELFF. CDR3 DNA sequence: TGTGCCAGCAGCCACCGGGACAGGGGAGTCACCGGGGAGCTGTTTTTT.

With regard to this clone: This sample includes further DNA sequences coding for the same CDR3. V and J are TRBV6-6 and TRBJ1-1, with D tentatively TRBD1 (6 bases). Trimming removed 5 bases at V and 1 base at J, with 11 bases between. The CDR3 extends over 14 amino acids. The germline V gene encodes CDR1 MNHNY and CDR2 SVGAGI (reference sequence). Here the CDR3 reads CASSRRGQNTEAFF. The CDR3 nucleotides read TGTGCCAGCAGTCGCCGGGGACAGAACACTGAAGCTTTCTTT.

The chain carries TRBV7-2 and TRBJ2-7, with 8 bases that match TRBD2. CDR1 and CDR2 (germline): SGHTA, FQGNSA. CDR3 length: 13 amino acids. The V and J ends lost 5 bases and 2 bases, in that order; junction bases with no gene match: 2. The CDR3 DNA reads as TGTGCCAGCAGCCACGGGGGGGCCTACGAGCAGTACTTC. Protein sequence: CASSHGGAYEQYF.

The CDR3, as DNA: TGCAGCGGGGCAGACCCTCAGAACACTGAAGCTTTCTTT. Its protein is CSGADPQNTEAFF. The V and J genes are TRBV29-1 and TRBJ1-1; no definite D call. Per germline, CDR1 SQVTM and CDR2 ANQGSEA. The length of the CDR3 is 13 residues. V was cut by 7 bases and J by 1 base, with 13 bases left in between.